This T cell receptor beta chain was sequenced in a study of post-analysis software for immune sequencing data. Study in general: The courses of disease that were included comprised relapsing-remitting, secondary progressive and progressive-relapsing multiple sclerosis. Overall study results and limits: Among 5 or 6 TRBV segments more frequent in patients than controls were TRBV5-6, TRBV5-1 and TRBV20-1. The authors found that F measure strongly co-clustered same-batch samples. For normalized Chao1 diversity, multiple sclerosis patients scored significantly lower than controls did.

Trimming cost V 1 base and J 6 bases; bases outside gene matches: 6. The CDR3 is 14 residues long. Unique-molecular-identifier-tagged TCR beta cDNA libraries were used. Some 500,000 cDNA molecules were recovered from an input of about 0.9 to 10 million T cells. TCRdb used MiXCR to reprocess the PCR reads, holding one entry per CDR3 protein. The data show 650,000 to 900,000 distinct CDR3 sequences, with around 45% seen just once and roughly 5.2% held by the top ten. With respect to this clonotype: Its specificity is unknown.

This TCR was sampled from a girl under 18 with multiple sclerosis. The rearrangement joins TRBV12-3 or TRBV12-4 to TRBJ2-7, with 7 bases matching TRBD2. The sequenced sample was blood. The CDR3 DNA reads as TGTGCCAGCAGTTTAGTGGGCGGGAGCTCCGAGCAGTACTTC. As protein: CASSLVGGSSEQYF.